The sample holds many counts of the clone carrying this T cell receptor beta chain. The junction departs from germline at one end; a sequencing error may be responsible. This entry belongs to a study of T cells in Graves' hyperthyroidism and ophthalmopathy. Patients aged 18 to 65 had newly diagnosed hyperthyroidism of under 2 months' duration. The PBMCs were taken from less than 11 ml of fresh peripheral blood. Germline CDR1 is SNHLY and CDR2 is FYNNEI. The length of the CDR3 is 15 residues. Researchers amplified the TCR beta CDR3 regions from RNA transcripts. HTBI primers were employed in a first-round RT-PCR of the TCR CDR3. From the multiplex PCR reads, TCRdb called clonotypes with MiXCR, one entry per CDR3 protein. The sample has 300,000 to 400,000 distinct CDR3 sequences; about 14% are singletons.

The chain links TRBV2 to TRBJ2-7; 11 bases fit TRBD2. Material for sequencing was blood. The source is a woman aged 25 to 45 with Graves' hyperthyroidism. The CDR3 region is CASREGTSGHYEQYF. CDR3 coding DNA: TGTGCCAGCAGGGAAGGGACTAGCGGTCACTACGAGCAGTACTTC.